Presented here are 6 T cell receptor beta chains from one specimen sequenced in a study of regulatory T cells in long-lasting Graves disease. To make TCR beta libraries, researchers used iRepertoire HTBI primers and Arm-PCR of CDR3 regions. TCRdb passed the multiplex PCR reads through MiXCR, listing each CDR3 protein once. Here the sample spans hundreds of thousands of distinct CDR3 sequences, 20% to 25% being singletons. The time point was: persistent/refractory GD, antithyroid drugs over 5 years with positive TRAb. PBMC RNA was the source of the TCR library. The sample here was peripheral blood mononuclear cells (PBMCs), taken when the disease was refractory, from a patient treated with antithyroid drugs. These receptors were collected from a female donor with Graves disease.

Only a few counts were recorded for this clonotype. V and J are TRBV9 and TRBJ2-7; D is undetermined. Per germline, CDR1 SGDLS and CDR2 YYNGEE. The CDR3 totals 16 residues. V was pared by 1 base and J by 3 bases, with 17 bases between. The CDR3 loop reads CASSVSLHLVSYEQYF. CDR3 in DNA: TGTGCCAGCAGCGTATCCCTCCACCTAGTGAGCTACGAGCAGTACTTC.

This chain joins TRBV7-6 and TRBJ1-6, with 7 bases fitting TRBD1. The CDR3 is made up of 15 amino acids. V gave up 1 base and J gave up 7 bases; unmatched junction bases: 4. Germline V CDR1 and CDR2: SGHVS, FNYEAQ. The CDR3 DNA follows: TGTGCCAGCAGCTTAGAGACAGGGTCGAATTCACCCCTCCACTTT. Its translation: CASSLETGSNSPLHF. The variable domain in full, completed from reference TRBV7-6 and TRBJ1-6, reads GAGVSQSPRYKVTKRGQDVALRCDPISGHVSLYWYRQALGQGPEFLTYFNYEAQQDKSGLPNDRFSAERPEGSISTLTIQRTEQRDSAMYRCASSLETGSNSPLHFGNGTRLTVT.

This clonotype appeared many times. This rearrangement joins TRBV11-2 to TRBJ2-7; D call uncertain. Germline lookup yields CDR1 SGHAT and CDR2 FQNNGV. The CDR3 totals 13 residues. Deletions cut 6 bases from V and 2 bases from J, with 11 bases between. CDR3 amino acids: CASSLTAAYEQYF. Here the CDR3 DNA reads TGTGCCAGCAGTTTAACCGCTGCCTACGAGCAGTACTTC.

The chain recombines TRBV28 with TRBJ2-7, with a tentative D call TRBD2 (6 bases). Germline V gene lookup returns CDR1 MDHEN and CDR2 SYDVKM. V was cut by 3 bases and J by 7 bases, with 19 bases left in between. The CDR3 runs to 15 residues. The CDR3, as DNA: TGTGCCAGCAGTTTCCCCACTGGGACTCTGTGGGAGCAGTACTTC. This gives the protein CASSFPTGTLWEQYF.

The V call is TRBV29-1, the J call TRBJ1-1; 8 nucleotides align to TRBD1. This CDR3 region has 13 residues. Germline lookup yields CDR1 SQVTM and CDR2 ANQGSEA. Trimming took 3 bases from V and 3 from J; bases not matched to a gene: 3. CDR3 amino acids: CSVDRGLYTEAFF. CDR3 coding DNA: TGCAGCGTTGACAGGGGGCTATACACTGAAGCTTTCTTT.

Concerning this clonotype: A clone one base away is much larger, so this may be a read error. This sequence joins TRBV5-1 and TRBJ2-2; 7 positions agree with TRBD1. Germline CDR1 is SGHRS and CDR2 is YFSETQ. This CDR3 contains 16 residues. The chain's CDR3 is CASSFTTGNQPGEPFF. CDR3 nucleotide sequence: TGCGCCAGCAGCTTCACGACAGGGAACCAACCCGGGGAGCCGTTTTTT.